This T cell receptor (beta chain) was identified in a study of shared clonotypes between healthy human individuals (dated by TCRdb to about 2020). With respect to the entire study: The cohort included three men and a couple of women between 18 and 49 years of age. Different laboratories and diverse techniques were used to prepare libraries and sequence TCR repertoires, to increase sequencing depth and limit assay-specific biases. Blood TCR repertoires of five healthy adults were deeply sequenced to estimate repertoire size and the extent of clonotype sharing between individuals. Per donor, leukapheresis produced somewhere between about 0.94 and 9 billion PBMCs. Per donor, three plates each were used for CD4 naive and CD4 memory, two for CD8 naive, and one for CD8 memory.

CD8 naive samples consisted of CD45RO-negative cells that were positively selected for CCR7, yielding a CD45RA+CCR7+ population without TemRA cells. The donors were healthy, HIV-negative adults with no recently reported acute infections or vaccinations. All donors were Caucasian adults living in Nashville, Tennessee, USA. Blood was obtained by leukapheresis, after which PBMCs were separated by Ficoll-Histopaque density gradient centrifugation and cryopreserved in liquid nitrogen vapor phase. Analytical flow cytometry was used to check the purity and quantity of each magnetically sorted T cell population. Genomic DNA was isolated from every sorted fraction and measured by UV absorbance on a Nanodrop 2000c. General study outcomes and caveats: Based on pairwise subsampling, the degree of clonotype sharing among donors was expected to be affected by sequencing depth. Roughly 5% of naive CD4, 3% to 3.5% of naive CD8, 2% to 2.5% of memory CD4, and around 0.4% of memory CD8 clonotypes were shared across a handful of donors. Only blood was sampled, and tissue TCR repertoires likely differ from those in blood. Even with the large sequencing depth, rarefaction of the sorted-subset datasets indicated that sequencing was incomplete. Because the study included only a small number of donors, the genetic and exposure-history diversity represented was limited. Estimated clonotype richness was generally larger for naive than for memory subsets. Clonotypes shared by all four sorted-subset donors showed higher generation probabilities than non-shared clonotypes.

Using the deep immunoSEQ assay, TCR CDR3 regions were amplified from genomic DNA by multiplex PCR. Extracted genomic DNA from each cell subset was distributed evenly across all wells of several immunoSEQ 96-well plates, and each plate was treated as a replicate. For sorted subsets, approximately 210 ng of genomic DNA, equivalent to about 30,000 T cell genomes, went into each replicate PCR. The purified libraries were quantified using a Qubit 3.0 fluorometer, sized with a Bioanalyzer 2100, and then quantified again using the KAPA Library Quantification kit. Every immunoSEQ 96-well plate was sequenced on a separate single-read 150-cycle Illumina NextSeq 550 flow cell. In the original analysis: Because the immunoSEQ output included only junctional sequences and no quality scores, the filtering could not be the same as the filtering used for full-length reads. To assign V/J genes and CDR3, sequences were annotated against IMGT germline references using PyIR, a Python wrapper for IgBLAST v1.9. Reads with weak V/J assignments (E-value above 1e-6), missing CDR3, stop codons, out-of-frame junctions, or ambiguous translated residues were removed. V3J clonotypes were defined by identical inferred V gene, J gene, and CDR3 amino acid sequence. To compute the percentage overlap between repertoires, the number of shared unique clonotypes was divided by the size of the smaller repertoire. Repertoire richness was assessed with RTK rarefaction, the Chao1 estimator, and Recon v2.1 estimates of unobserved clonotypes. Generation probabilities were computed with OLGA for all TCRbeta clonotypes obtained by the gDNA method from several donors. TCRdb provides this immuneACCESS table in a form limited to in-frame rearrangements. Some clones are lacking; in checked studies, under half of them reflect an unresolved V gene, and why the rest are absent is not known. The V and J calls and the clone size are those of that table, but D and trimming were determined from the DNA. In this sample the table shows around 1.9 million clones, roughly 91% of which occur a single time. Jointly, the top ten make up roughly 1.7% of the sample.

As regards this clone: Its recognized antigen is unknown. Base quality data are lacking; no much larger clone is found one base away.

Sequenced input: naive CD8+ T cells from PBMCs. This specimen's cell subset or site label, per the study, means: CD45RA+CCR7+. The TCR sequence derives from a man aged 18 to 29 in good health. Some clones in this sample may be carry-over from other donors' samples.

The CDR3 is CASSESWTSGDEQFF. Here is the DNA: TGCGCCAGCAGTGAGTCGTGGACTAGTGGGGATGAGCAGTTCTTC. The rearranged chain carries TRBV10-2 and TRBJ2-1, with 7 bases in between that match TRBD2. The junction shows trimming of 0 bases on V and 8 bases on J, and the gene matches do not reach 7 bases of it. The CDR3 contains 15 residues, cysteine and phenylalanine counted. Only the CDR3 region is kept as DNA, spanning 45 bases read in frame from base 1. In the germline V gene, CDR1 corresponds to WSHSY and CDR2 to SAAADI.